The rows below give T cell receptor beta chains drawn from one sample of a study of cytomegalovirus exposure and HLA in healthy donors. The data were produced by immunoSEQ multiplex PCR, yet TCRdb's version contains in-frame clones alone and is incomplete. The data show hundreds of thousands of clones, roughly 88% seen once. Source material: PBMCs. Every receptor here comes from a woman in her late teens or twenties in good health and CMV-seronegative. Each CDR3 is given with its conserved first and last residue. The D gene is left open where the match is weak.

TRBV28,-,CASSLNLERLADYEQYF
TRBV5-1,TRBD1,CASSLTGGVETQYF
TRBV2,-,CASSEDSGSNQPQHF
TRBV28,-,CASSRHWTGGTDTQYF
TRBV2,-,CASEGVSGANVLTF
TRBV7-8,TRBD1,CASTHGDSPGQGIAFF
TRBV5-1,TRBD1,CASSLGQGVGETQYF
TRBV14,-,CASSPLTVGNTIYF
TRBV10-3,-,CAISPGESSYEQYF
TRBV4-1,TRBD1,CASSPRTGAYYGYTF
TRBV6-1,TRBD1,CASSEVDRGFQPQHF
TRBV11-2,-,CASSLLQGPYEQYF
TRBV5-6,TRBD2,CASSLALFLAGDDNEQFF
TRBV9,-,CASSPDPGGTYEQYF
TRBV19,-,CASSIAGQVRSPLHF
TRBV11-3,-,CASSFSPSSSKRETQYF
TRBV21-1,-,CASSKCRATGALYEQYF
TRBV6-5,-,CASSYGQGMNTEAFF
TRBV7-9,-,CASLSRDLPRDYGYTF
TRBV19,-,CASSISAQGQFF
TRBV27,TRBD1,CASSFLPGQGNTGELFF
TRBV19,TRBD1,CASRHRGHSNQPQHF
TRBV7-8,TRBD2,CASRPIGREMTDTQYF
TRBV7-2,-,CASSGQRGQPQHF
TRBV28,-,CASTGENWPSNQPQHF
TRBV2,-,CASKEKDNFPALTDTQYF
TRBV19,TRBD2,CASSWTSGSSSEQYF
TRBV19,-,CAAGGDRASADTQYF
TRBV29-1,TRBD1,CRVDRGRGSNQPQHF
TRBV19,TRBD2,CASTPLAGEGAEQFF
TRBV6-1,-,CASSVIRAKNIQYF
TRBV11-1,TRBD2,CASSLARSGLLSYEQYF
TRBV2,-,CASSGGMESHEQYF
TRBV7-9,-,CASSFVPGGYEQYF
TRBV30,-,CAWSGFSGNHEQYF
TRBV6-5,-,CASRICQEQYF
TRBV6-5,TRBD2,CASSYGTSQYEQYF